This T cell receptor beta chain was sequenced in a study of T-cell reconstitution after alpha-beta-depleted transplantation in children. Regarding the study as a whole: Newly produced T cells mostly accounted for T-cell counts and diversity one year post-transplant.

This clonotype occurred many times. Antigen unknown. Unique molecular identifiers were built into the TCRbeta library. TCRdb used MiXCR to reprocess the PCR reads, holding one entry per CDR3 protein. Of around 670,000 distinct CDR3 sequences listed, about an eighth are singletons. The CDR3 runs 14 residues. Deletions cut 6 bases from V and 2 bases from J, with 12 bases between. Looked up from germline, CDR1 is MNHNS and CDR2 is SASEGT. The receptor comes from a girl aged 2 to 9 with congenital amegakaryocytic thrombocytopenia, due to receive a stem cell transplant. The rearrangement links TRBV6-1 to TRBJ2-3; D perhaps matches TRBD1 (6 bases). Here the sequenced sample was PBMCs, taken before TCRalphabeta/CD19-depleted stem cell transplant. CDR3 amino acids: CASSRGDITDTQYF. DNA of the CDR3: TGTGCCAGCAGCAGAGGGGACATCACAGATACGCAGTATTTT.